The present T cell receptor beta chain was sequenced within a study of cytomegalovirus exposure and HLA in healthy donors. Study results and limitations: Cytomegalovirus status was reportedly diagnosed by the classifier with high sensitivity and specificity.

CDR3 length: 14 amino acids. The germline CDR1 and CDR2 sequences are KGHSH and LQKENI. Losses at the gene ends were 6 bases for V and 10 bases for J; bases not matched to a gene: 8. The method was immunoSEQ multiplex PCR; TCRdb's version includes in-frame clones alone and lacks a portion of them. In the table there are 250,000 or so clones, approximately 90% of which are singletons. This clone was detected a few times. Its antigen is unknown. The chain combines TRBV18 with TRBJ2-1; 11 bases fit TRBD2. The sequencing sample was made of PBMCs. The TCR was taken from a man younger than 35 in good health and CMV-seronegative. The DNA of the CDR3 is TGTGCCAGCTCGTCCGGGACTAGCGGTGCCGAGCAGTTCTTC. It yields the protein CASSSGTSGAEQFF.